The 32 T cell receptor beta chains below come from one sample, sequenced in a study of blood T cell repertoires in COVID-19 (TCRdb year 2020). The library came from the immunoSEQ multiplex PCR assay. Held by TCRdb, this immuneACCESS table contains in-frame sequences only and omits some clones. Under half of the omission traces to an unresolved V gene where checked; the cause of the rest is unknown. The sample contains about 200,000 clones, roughly 83% of them found a single time. Almost 6% of the sample is in the top ten clones. The sample comprised peripheral blood. The receptors originated from a woman between 35 and 50 years old with COVID-19, enrolled during active disease.

CDR3: CASRSSGQPQHF. The DNA for the CDR3 is TGTGCCAGCAGATCAAGCGGACAGCCCCAGCATTTT. The chain uses TRBV2 and TRBJ1-5; unclear D gene. The CDR3 runs 12 residues. Trimming shortened V by 6 bases and J by 7 bases, and 10 bases separated the two germline ends. Germline values: CDR1 SNHLY, CDR2 FYNNEI. The variable domain in full, with the rest retrieved from reference TRBV2 and TRBJ1-5, is EPEVTQTPSHQVTQMGQEVILRCVPISNHLYFYWYRQILGQKVEFLVSFYNNEISEKSEIFDDQFSVERPDGSNFTLKIRSTKLEDSAMYFCASRSSGQPQHFGDGTRLSIL.

CDR3 DNA: TGTGCCACCAGCTCCCGTCAGGGAAAGGTCGGGGAGCTGTTTTTT. Translated, it gives CATSSRQGKVGELFF. This chain connects TRBV15 to TRBJ2-2, with TRBD1 as a possible D gene (5 bases). CDR1 and CDR2 (germline): LNHNV, YYDKDF (reference sequence). Trimming cost V 5 bases and J 7 bases, with 17 bases left between them. This CDR3 region has 15 residues.

This rearrangement joins TRBV5-1 to TRBJ1-2; 7 bases map to TRBD1. This CDR3 has 13 amino acids. Germline-derived CDR1 and CDR2 are SGHRS and YFSETQ. J was trimmed by 4 bases and V by 4 bases; bases with no gene match: 4. The CDR3 DNA is TGCGCCAGCAGCACAGGGACAGTCTATGGCTACACCTTC. Translated, it gives CASSTGTVYGYTF.

V usage is TRBV6-2 or TRBV6-3 and J usage is TRBJ1-1; D gene uncertain. The V end was cut by 0 bases, the J end by 6 bases, with 11 bases between. The CDR3 is made up of 14 amino acids. Germline lookup yields CDR1 MNHEY and CDR2 SVGEGT. CDR3 region: CASSYSRDSPEAFF. CDR3 in DNA: TGTGCCAGCAGTTACTCGAGAGATAGCCCTGAAGCTTTCTTT.

The CDR3 here is CASSLEGTDSYEQYF. CDR3 coding DNA: TGCGCCAGCAGCTTGGAAGGGACTGACTCCTACGAGCAGTACTTC. This sequence joins TRBV5-1 and TRBJ2-7, with D maybe TRBD2 (6 bases). This CDR3 spans 15 amino acids. V was trimmed by 0 bases and J by 0 bases, leaving 10 bases between them. Germline V gene lookup returns CDR1 SGHRS and CDR2 YFSETQ.

A note on this clone: Other nucleotide sequences from this sample produce the same CDR3. This chain joins TRBV5-1 and TRBJ1-3, with unresolved D. The CDR3 contains 15 residues. The germline V gene has CDR1 SGHRS and CDR2 YFSETQ. Trimming removed 1 base from V and 0 bases from J, with 8 bases in between. The CDR3: CASSLSASSGNTIYF. As DNA, the CDR3 is TGCGCCAGCAGCTTGTCCGCGAGCTCTGGAAACACCATATATTTT.

The chain has TRBV6-1 and TRBJ1-1; no reliable D call. Germline CDR1 MNHNS, CDR2 SASEGT. The V and J ends lost 2 bases and 1 base respectively, with 8 bases between them. This CDR3 has 14 residues. The CDR3 DNA reads as TGTGCCAGCAGTGAACTCATCAGGAACACTGAAGCTTTCTTT. Protein sequence: CASSELIRNTEAFF.

This clone was seen only a few times. The rearrangement uses TRBV7-4 and TRBJ2-3, with 10 nucleotides matching TRBD2. The length of the CDR3 is 18 residues. Looked up from germline, CDR1 is SGHVT and CDR2 is SQSDAQ. Losses at the gene ends were 5 bases for V and 1 base for J; bases not matched to a gene: 12. The CDR3 DNA is TGTGCCAGCAGCCTCAGAATTTCCGGGACTAGCGGCACAGATACGCAGTATTTT. This sequence encodes CASSLRISGTSGTDTQYF.

V is TRBV5-1 and J is TRBJ1-4, with 10 positions matching TRBD1. Trimming at V came to 2 bases and at J to 5 bases, leaving 9 bases not matched to a gene. Germline V CDR1 and CDR2: SGHRS, YFSETQ. This CDR3 has 17 residues. The CDR3: CASSLSWGQGKNEKLFF. For the CDR3, the DNA is TGCGCCAGCAGCTTAAGTTGGGGACAGGGGAAGAATGAAAAACTGTTTTTT.

The chain couples TRBV12-3 or TRBV12-4 to TRBJ1-2; D gene ambiguous. Trimming removed 7 bases at V and 5 bases at J, with 11 bases between. The CDR3 is 12 amino acids. CDR3 nucleotide sequence: TGTGCCAGCACGGAGTTGGCTTATGGCTACACCTTC. Its protein is CASTELAYGYTF.

V usage is TRBV7-2 and J usage is TRBJ2-2; a weak D match, TRBD2 (6 bases). The CDR3 runs 15 residues. Germline V gives CDR1 SGHTA, CDR2 FQGNSA. Trimming left V 3 bases short and J 5 bases short, with 13 bases between. CDR3 DNA: TGTGCCAGCAGCTTTGCCGGGAGTTTTACCGGGGAGCTGTTTTTT. It is translated as CASSFAGSFTGELFF.

V usage is TRBV18 and J usage is TRBJ2-2; 8 bases match TRBD1. CDR1 is KGHSH, CDR2 LQKENI, per germline. The J segment lost 1 base and the V segment lost 4 bases, leaving 2 bases of the junction unmatched. This CDR3 spans 15 amino acids. This CDR3 reads CASSQGQVNTGELFF. The CDR3 DNA sequence: TGTGCCAGCTCACAGGGACAGGTGAACACCGGGGAGCTGTTTTTT.

The gene calls are TRBV6-6 and TRBJ1-2; D is ambiguous. The CDR3 is 15 amino acids. Germline V CDR1 and CDR2: MNHNY, SVGAGI (reference sequence). Trimming cost V 0 bases and J 5 bases, with 13 bases left between them. CDR3 DNA: TGTGCCAGCAGTTACTCGATTAGCGGGGAGTATGGCTACACCTTC. It codes for CASSYSISGEYGYTF.

The rearrangement uses TRBV21-1 and TRBJ1-5; the listed D gene, TRBD1, was not tested against the DNA. TRBV21-1 is labeled a pseudogene. This CDR3 is built from 15 residues. CDR3 in amino acids: CASRILQGLCQPQHF. The CDR3 bases are TGTGCCAGCAGAATACTACAGGGTTTGTGTCAGCCCCAGCATTTT.

On this clone itself: The sample contains more than one DNA sequence encoding this CDR3. The chain joins TRBV2 to TRBJ2-1; D perhaps matches TRBD2 (5 bases). The V end lost 8 bases, the J end lost 4 bases, and 9 bases lay between the germline ends. Per the germline V gene, CDR1 is SNHLY and CDR2 is FYNNEI. This CDR3 is built from 12 residues. CDR3 in amino acids: CASGGLYNEQFF. In DNA, the CDR3 is TGTGCCAGCGGCGGGCTATACAATGAGCAGTTCTTC.

The rearrangement uses TRBV30 and TRBJ2-5; a possible D gene is TRBD1 (7 bases). The ends were cut back, 4 bases at V and 3 bases at J, with 15 bases in the middle. Germline CDR1 reads GTSNPN; CDR2 reads SVGIG (reference sequence). The CDR3 consists of 14 residues. CDR3 coding DNA: TGTGCCTGGACCCAGGGGGGTCCAAAAGAGACCCAGTACTTC. Translated: CAWTQGGPKETQYF.

The V call is TRBV25-1, the J call TRBJ2-7; TRBD1 matches at 10 bases. Germline values: CDR1 MGHDK, CDR2 SYGVNS. This CDR3 region has 17 residues. V gave up 8 bases and J gave up 6 bases; unmatched junction bases: 19. Here the CDR3 DNA reads TGTGCCAGCGCTCAATCTTTGTCGTTGGGACAGGGGACCGAGCAGTACTTC. Protein product: CASAQSLSLGQGTEQYF.

The chain is built from TRBV18 and TRBJ2-3; TRBD2 agrees at 13 bases. Germline V lookup: CDR1 KGHSH, CDR2 LQKENI. CDR3 length equals 19 residues. The V segment lost 8 bases and the J segment 1 base; nucleotides outside the gene matches: 15. The CDR3 bases are TGTGCCAGCCAACGGACTAGCGGGAGTGCCCCATCAGGCACAGATACGCAGTATTTT. Protein sequence: CASQRTSGSAPSGTDTQYF.

This clone was observed a single time. V is TRBV19 and J is TRBJ2-2; D gene unclear. The CDR3 is made up of 11 amino acids. With 5 bases removed from V and 8 bases from J, the gap between germline ends came to 6 bases. Germline-derived CDR1 and CDR2 are LNHDA and SQIVND (reference sequence). DNA for the CDR3: TGTGCCAGTAGTCCCCTTGGGGAGCTGTTTTTT. Its protein product is CASSPLGELFF.

The rearrangement joins TRBV7-9 to TRBJ2-2, with a tentative D call TRBD1 (7 bases). From germline, CDR1 is SEHNR and CDR2 FQNEAQ (reference sequence). V lost 2 bases to trimming and J lost 4 bases, with 11 bases between them. This CDR3 has 15 residues. CDR3 in amino acids: CASSLQGGGTGELFF. The CDR3 DNA reads as TGTGCCAGCAGCTTACAGGGGGGTGGCACCGGGGAGCTGTTTTTT.

This clone was counted only a few times. The V gene is TRBV19, the J gene TRBJ2-2; TRBD2 matches 10 bases. The CDR3 totals 17 residues. The V gene's germline CDR1 is LNHDA and CDR2 SQIVND (reference sequence). The J segment lost 4 bases and the V segment lost 7 bases, leaving 12 bases of the junction unmatched. CDR3: CASTPIKIAGGTGELFF. In DNA form, the CDR3 reads TGTGCCAGTACCCCCATCAAGATAGCGGGGGGCACCGGGGAGCTGTTTTTT.

This chain joins TRBV19 and TRBJ1-1; no firm D call. The CDR3 length is 14 residues. The germline V gene encodes CDR1 LNHDA and CDR2 SQIVND (reference sequence). V was shortened by 3 bases and J by 4 bases, with 12 bases between the two germline ends. The CDR3 region is CASSIPVSSTEAFF. For the CDR3, the DNA is TGTGCCAGTAGTATTCCGGTTAGTAGCACTGAAGCTTTCTTT.

The chain uses TRBV19 and TRBJ1-6; 7 bases agree with TRBD1. There are 14 residues in the CDR3. Germline V gene lookup returns CDR1 LNHDA and CDR2 SQIVND (reference sequence). Trimming cost V 4 bases and J 7 bases; bases outside gene matches: 4. The DNA for the CDR3 is TGTGCCAGTAGTACCGGGACAGAGAATTCACCCCTCCACTTT. This codes for CASSTGTENSPLHF.

The gene calls are TRBV6-2 or TRBV6-3 and TRBJ2-7; 10 bases are a match to TRBD1. The J segment lost 6 bases and the V segment lost 5 bases, leaving 10 bases of the junction unmatched. Germline values: CDR1 MNHEY, CDR2 SVGEGT. The CDR3 loop spans 15 amino acids. Here the CDR3 DNA reads TGTGCCAGCAGTAATCGACAGGGGGCGCGGCTCGAGCAGTACTTC. As protein: CASSNRQGARLEQYF.

The J gene is TRBJ1-4, the V gene TRBV25-1; TRBD1 is a possible D gene (6 bases). V was shortened by 9 bases and J by 10 bases, with 21 bases between the two germline ends. Germline values: CDR1 MGHDK, CDR2 SYGVNS. The CDR3 extends over 14 amino acids. The CDR3 DNA reads TGTGCCAGTGGTCCGGGACAAAATATAGGAAAACTGTTTTTT. Translation: CASGPGQNIGKLFF.

This clone was counted between two and nine times. The J gene is TRBJ1-2, the V gene TRBV6-1; no firm D call. CDR1 is MNHNS, CDR2 SASEGT, per germline. Between the trimmed V and J ends, which lost 2 bases and 2 bases, there was a span of 15 bases. This CDR3 has 16 amino acids. This CDR3 reads CASSEPGFGLNYGYTF. DNA for the CDR3: TGTGCCAGCAGTGAACCGGGATTTGGCCTAAACTATGGCTACACCTTC.

To note about this clone: A clone one base away is much larger, so this may be a read error. The chain joins TRBV7-9 to TRBJ2-7; 8 bases align to TRBD1. From germline, CDR1 is SEHNR and CDR2 FQNEAQ (reference sequence). This CDR3 is built from 14 residues. J gave up 3 bases and V 5 bases, and 6 bases lay outside the gene matches. In DNA form, the CDR3 reads TGTGCCAGCAGCCTCCGGGACAGGCTCTACGAGCAGTACTTC. Translation: CASSLRDRLYEQYF. The variable domain in full, with the rest retrieved from reference TRBV7-9 and TRBJ2-7, is DTGVSQNPRHKITKRGQNVTFRCDPISEHNRLYWYRQTLGQGPEFLTYFQNEAQLEKSRLLSDRFSAERPKGSFSTLEIQRTEQGDSAMYLCASSLRDRLYEQYFGPGTRLTVT.

The chain is built from TRBV5-1 and TRBJ2-2; D is unresolved. V was trimmed by 4 bases and J by 4 bases, leaving 11 bases between them. CDR1 is SGHRS and CDR2 is YFSETQ in the germline V gene. The length of the CDR3 is 14 residues. CDR3 sequence (DNA): TGCGCCAGCAGCCTAGATAGTTCCACCGGGGAGCTGTTTTTT. As protein: CASSLDSSTGELFF. The full variable domain, its missing parts supplied by reference TRBV5-1 and TRBJ2-2, is KAGVTQTPRYLIKTRGQQVTLSCSPISGHRSVSWYQQTPGQGLQFLFEYFSETQRNKGNFPGRFSGRQFSNSRSEMNVSTLELGDSALYLCASSLDSSTGELFFGEGSRLTVL.

The genes are TRBV3-1 (or the pseudogene TRBV3-2) and TRBJ2-4; 12 nucleotides match TRBD2. The CDR3 length is 15 residues. J was trimmed by 5 bases and V by 2 bases; bases with no gene match: 1. Per germline, CDR1 LGHDT and CDR2 YNNKEL (reference sequence). The CDR3 bases are TGTGCCAGCAGCCAAAGACTAGCGGGGGAAAACATTCAGTACTTC. This codes for CASSQRLAGENIQYF.

This clone was counted a few times. The chain has TRBV6-5 and TRBJ1-2; 7 bases line up with TRBD1. This CDR3 is built from 13 residues. J lost 4 bases, V lost 6 bases, and 5 bases had no gene match. CDR1 is MNHEY and CDR2 is SVGAGI in the germline V gene. The CDR3 bases are TGTGCCAGCAGACGGACAGGAACCTATGGCTACACCTTC. Its translation: CASRRTGTYGYTF.

There are a few counts of this clone. The chain recombines TRBV2 with TRBJ1-1; D not certain. Trimming stripped 0 bases from V and 1 base from J, with 12 bases between. The germline V gene encodes CDR1 SNHLY and CDR2 FYNNEI. There are 16 residues in the CDR3. CDR3 region: CASSEARSRGNTEAFF. CDR3 DNA: TGTGCCAGCAGTGAAGCGCGATCCCGGGGGAACACTGAAGCTTTCTTT.

In nucleotides, the CDR3 is TGTGCCAGCAGTGAAATCGGCGGAAGCAATCAGCCCCAGCATTTT. It yields the protein CASSEIGGSNQPQHF. The rearrangement joins TRBV6-1 to TRBJ1-5; D unresolved. Germline CDR1 MNHNS, CDR2 SASEGT. Between the trimmed V and J ends, which lost 2 bases and 1 base, there was a span of 9 bases. The CDR3 has 15 amino acids.